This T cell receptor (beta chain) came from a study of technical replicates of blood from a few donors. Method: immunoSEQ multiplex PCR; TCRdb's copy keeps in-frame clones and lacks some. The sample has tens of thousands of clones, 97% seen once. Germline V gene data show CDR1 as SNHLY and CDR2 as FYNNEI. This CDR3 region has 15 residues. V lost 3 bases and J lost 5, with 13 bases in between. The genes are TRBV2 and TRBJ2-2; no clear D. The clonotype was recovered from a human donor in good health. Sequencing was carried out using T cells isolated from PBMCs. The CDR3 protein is CASSDMGAGTGELFF. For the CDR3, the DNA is TGTGCCAGCAGTGACATGGGCGCTGGGACCGGGGAGCTGTTTTTT.